One sample yielded the 26 T cell receptor beta chains listed below, sequenced in a study of cytomegalovirus exposure and HLA in healthy donors (dated 2017 in TCRdb). The method behind the library was the immunoSEQ multiplex PCR assay. A mixture of 60 forward primers for TCR Vbeta segments and 13 reverse primers for TCR Jbeta segments was used in the multiplex PCR. TCRdb holds this immuneACCESS table with in-frame rearrangements only. Some clones are missing; in checked studies, unresolved V genes explain under half, and the rest has no known cause. Present in this sample are 180,000 or so clones, roughly 75% of which were seen just once. 1.5% to 2% of the sample is held by the ten biggest clonotypes. Sequenced sample: PBMCs. These TCRs come from a woman aged 25 to 45 in good health and CMV-seronegative.

V usage is TRBV19 and J usage is TRBJ2-1; 15 nucleotides match TRBD2. Trimming cost V 4 bases and J 10 bases; bases outside gene matches: 5. Germline V gene lookup returns CDR1 LNHDA and CDR2 SQIVND (reference sequence). The CDR3 has 15 amino acids. The chain's CDR3 is CASSNGLAGGREQFF. Here the CDR3 DNA reads TGTGCCAGTAGTAACGGACTAGCGGGGGGGCGCGAGCAGTTCTTC.

This clone was counted between two and nine times. The chain employs TRBV9 and TRBJ1-3; TRBD1 agrees at 8 bases. Germline CDR1 reads SGDLS; CDR2 reads YYNGEE. The CDR3 runs to 16 residues. V gave up 0 bases and J gave up 3 bases; unmatched junction bases: 5. The CDR3 here is CASSVDQGAFGNTIYF. CDR3 DNA sequence: TGTGCCAGCAGCGTAGATCAGGGGGCGTTTGGAAACACCATATATTTT.

The V call is TRBV6-1, the J call TRBJ1-6; unclear D gene. V was cut by 2 bases and J by 7 bases, with 6 bases left in between. The germline V gene encodes CDR1 MNHNS and CDR2 SASEGT. This CDR3 is built from 13 residues. CDR3 amino acids: CASSELRNSPLHF. Written as DNA, the CDR3 is TGTGCCAGCAGTGAACTTCGGAATTCACCCCTCCACTTT.

The J gene is TRBJ2-2, the V gene TRBV5-1; 11 nucleotides align to TRBD2. The CDR3 sequence is 18 residues long. The V gene's germline CDR1 is SGHRS and CDR2 YFSETQ. V was clipped by 2 bases and J by 2 bases; unmatched bases: 8. CDR3 bases: TGCGCCAGCAGCTTCTACTTTAGCGGGGGGGCCAACACCGGGGAGCTGTTTTTT. It translates to CASSFYFSGGANTGELFF.

The chain joins TRBV29-1 to TRBJ2-5, with D maybe TRBD1 (6 bases). CDR3 length equals 17 residues. Trimming pared 5 bases from V and 4 bases from J, leaving 26 bases between. Germline V gene data show CDR1 as SQVTM and CDR2 as ANQGSEA. CDR3 region: CSVQQQGPPGHRETQYF. CDR3 bases: TGCAGCGTTCAACAACAGGGCCCGCCTGGCCACAGAGAGACCCAGTACTTC.

This chain links TRBV19 with TRBJ2-7; TRBD1 matches 7 bases. V lost 4 bases and J lost 0; bases outside the gene matches: 3. The length of the CDR3 is 14 residues. CDR1 and CDR2 (germline): LNHDA, SQIVND (reference sequence). The CDR3 reads CASSKRGPSYEQYF. In DNA, the CDR3 is TGTGCCAGTAGTAAAAGGGGGCCCTCCTACGAGCAGTACTTC.

The chain has TRBV6-5 and TRBJ1-2; D is ambiguous. The CDR3 sequence is 15 residues long. V dropped 3 bases and J dropped 4 bases, with 15 bases sitting between them. CDR1 is MNHEY, CDR2 SVGAGI, per germline. CDR3 region: CASSYGGGRIYGYTF. CDR3 nucleotide sequence: TGTGCCAGCAGTTATGGTGGAGGCCGTATCTATGGCTACACCTTC.

V gene TRBV15 combines with J gene TRBJ1-2, with D unclear. V was clipped by 3 bases and J by 4 bases, with 15 bases between them. The CDR3 loop spans 15 amino acids. Germline-derived CDR1 and CDR2 are LNHNV and YYDKDF (reference sequence). The CDR3 nucleotides are TGTGCCACCAGCAGCACGGAAGGAGTCTCCTATGGCTACACCTTC. This codes for CATSSTEGVSYGYTF.

This chain links TRBV7-3 with TRBJ2-1; D ambiguous. The CDR3 extends over 11 amino acids. V was cut by 5 bases and J by 12 bases, with 11 bases left in between. The germline CDR1 and CDR2 sequences are SGHTA and FQGTGA. The CDR3 loop is CASSPSRTQFF. CDR3 nucleotides: TGTGCCAGCAGCCCATCTAGAACGCAGTTCTTC. Full variable domain (outside the CDR3, taken from reference TRBV7-3 and TRBJ2-1): GAGVSQTPSNKVTEKGKYVELRCDPISGHTALYWYRQSLGQGPEFLIYFQGTGAADDSGLPNDRFFAVRPEGSVSTLKIQRTERGDSAVYLCASSPSRTQFFGPGTRLTVL.

This clone was detected only once. The genes are TRBV5-1 and TRBJ2-7, with D possibly being TRBD2 (5 bases). The CDR3 contains 12 residues. Germline V gene lookup returns CDR1 SGHRS and CDR2 YFSETQ. V was trimmed by 4 bases and J by 5 bases, leaving 10 bases between them. The CDR3 nucleotides read TGCGCCAGCAGCCCCCCCGGGGACGAGCAGTACTTC. Its translation is CASSPPGDEQYF.

In its sample, this clone was seen a few times. The rearrangement links TRBV6-6 to TRBJ1-2; D is undetermined. The CDR3 is 14 residues long. Germline V gives CDR1 MNHNY, CDR2 SVGAGI (reference sequence). V shed 2 bases and J shed 4 bases, with 11 bases lying between them. In DNA, the CDR3 is TGTGCCAGCAGTTACGCAGGACTGGCCTATGGCTACACCTTC. This sequence encodes CASSYAGLAYGYTF.

The chain has TRBV6-6 and TRBJ1-6; TRBD1 might be the D (5 bases). Germline-derived CDR1 and CDR2 are MNHNY and SVGAGI (reference sequence). This CDR3 comprises 16 residues. V lost 6 bases and J lost 0, with 12 bases in between. The CDR3: CASSRGISSYNSPLHF. CDR3 nucleotide sequence: TGTGCCAGCAGCCGGGGGATAAGCTCCTATAATTCACCCCTCCACTTT.

Here the CDR3 reads CASSLRDSTNEAFF. The CDR3 nucleotides are TGTGCCAGCAGCTTGAGGGACAGCACAAATGAAGCTTTCTTT. The V call is TRBV5-4, the J call TRBJ1-1; 7 nucleotides match TRBD1. Germline V gene data show CDR1 as SGHNT and CDR2 as YYREEE (reference sequence). The CDR3 sequence is 14 residues long. The junction had 7 bases not matched to a gene; V was cut back by 1 base and J by 7 bases.

The rearrangement joins TRBV4-1 to TRBJ1-2; 7 bases map to TRBD1. The CDR3 loop spans 15 amino acids. V was pared by 1 base and J by 1 base, with 3 bases of the junction left unmatched. Germline assignment: CDR1 MGHRA and CDR2 YSYEKL. CDR3 amino acids: CASSQGGQNNYGYTF. The CDR3 nucleotides are TGCGCCAGCAGCCAAGGGGGACAGAATAACTATGGCTACACCTTC.

The J gene is TRBJ1-4, the V gene TRBV6-1, with TRBD1 matching 7 bases. Germline CDR1 is MNHNS and CDR2 is SASEGT. This CDR3 comprises 15 residues. With V trimmed by 5 bases and J by 8 bases, 11 bases remained unmatched. The DNA for the CDR3 is TGTGCCAGCAGTCTGCAACAGGGGTTGCGGGAAAAACTGTTTTTT. Translating gives CASSLQQGLREKLFF.

The chain links TRBV4-1 to TRBJ1-4; maybe TRBD1 (5 bases). V lost 1 base to trimming and J lost 5 bases, with 11 bases between them. Germline V gene sequence: CDR1 MGHRA, CDR2 YSYEKL. The CDR3 has 15 amino acids. The CDR3 DNA reads TGCGCCAGCAGCCAAGGGAGTGGGGGGAATGAAAAACTGTTTTTT. Protein: CASSQGSGGNEKLFF.

This clone was seen a single time. The chain joins TRBV30 to TRBJ1-2; perhaps TRBD1 as D (6 bases). Germline CDR1 and CDR2: GTSNPN and SVGIG (reference sequence). The CDR3 runs to 11 residues. The V and J ends lost 2 bases and 7 bases respectively, with 8 bases between them. The CDR3 is CAWSRGFGYTF. CDR3 in DNA: TGTGCCTGGAGTAGGGGGTTTGGCTACACCTTC.

This clone was counted between two and nine times. This chain joins TRBV9 and TRBJ1-1; TRBD1 matches at 9 bases. Germline CDR1 is SGDLS and CDR2 is YYNGEE. The CDR3 spans 15 residues. J lost 3 bases, V lost 4 bases, and 7 bases had no gene match. The CDR3 coding sequence is TGTGCCAGCAGCACGGGACAGGGTAGATACACTGAAGCTTTCTTT. Amino acid sequence: CASSTGQGRYTEAFF.

This chain uses TRBV6-1 with TRBJ2-1; tentative D call: TRBD1 (6 bases). V lost 9 bases to trimming and J lost 3 bases, with 18 bases between them. This CDR3 has 15 amino acids. CDR1 is MNHNS and CDR2 is SASEGT in the germline V gene. The CDR3 DNA reads as TGTGCCAGTACCATCCGGCAGGGGAACTACAATGAGCAGTTCTTC. Protein product: CASTIRQGNYNEQFF.

The V gene is TRBV27, the J gene TRBJ2-7; D perhaps matches TRBD2 (5 bases). There are 15 residues in the CDR3. Trimming cost V 6 bases and J 3 bases, with 18 bases left between them. From germline, CDR1 is MNHEY and CDR2 SMNVEV (reference sequence). CDR3 in DNA: TGTGCCAGCAGCTTGTCGAGGGAAGTTAACTACGAGCAGTACTTC. Protein: CASSLSREVNYEQYF.

The chain couples TRBV11-2 to TRBJ2-3, with 8 bases matching TRBD1. CDR1 is SGHAT and CDR2 is FQNNGV in the germline V gene. J lost 5 bases, V lost 6 bases, and 13 bases had no gene match. There are 16 residues in the CDR3. The CDR3 loop is CASRSRRTGRGDTQYF. The CDR3 DNA reads as TGTGCCAGCAGATCGCGGCGGACAGGGCGGGGAGATACGCAGTATTTT.

As DNA, the CDR3 is TGTGCCAGTAGCCCCGACAGGGAAGGCAATCAGCCCCAGCATTTT. It encodes CASSPDREGNQPQHF. This chain uses TRBV19 with TRBJ1-5, with 7 bases matching TRBD1. Germline V gene lookup returns CDR1 LNHDA and CDR2 SQIVND (reference sequence). The CDR3 has 15 residues. V lost 6 bases and J lost 2; bases outside the gene matches: 7.

The chain has TRBV5-6 and TRBJ2-5, with 14 nucleotides matching TRBD2. The CDR3 loop spans 17 amino acids. From germline, CDR1 is SGHDT and CDR2 YYEEEE. Germline trimming cut 3 bases from V and 3 bases from J; bases unmatched to any gene: 7. CDR3 sequence (DNA): TGTGCCAGCAGCTCGACTAGCGGGGGGGCGCTAAAAGAGACCCAGTACTTC. This gives the protein CASSSTSGGALKETQYF.

As to this clone: The sample holds other DNA sequences that translate to the same CDR3. V usage is TRBV2 and J usage is TRBJ2-3, with 12 bases that match TRBD2. Germline V gene data show CDR1 as SNHLY and CDR2 as FYNNEI. Unmatched junction bases numbered 3, after V lost 7 bases and J lost 1 base. The CDR3 is 15 residues long. The CDR3 spells CASIRLAGGTDTQYF. In DNA form, the CDR3 reads TGTGCCAGCATCAGACTAGCGGGGGGCACAGATACGCAGTATTTT.

V usage is TRBV5-6 and J usage is TRBJ2-5; 8 bases fit TRBD2. J lost 7 bases, V lost 3 bases, and 8 bases had no gene match. Germline V gene sequence: CDR1 SGHDT, CDR2 YYEEEE. The CDR3 is made up of 14 amino acids. CDR3 nucleotide sequence: TGTGCCAGCAGCTCCGGACTAGCTGAATGGACCCAGTACTTC. This codes for CASSSGLAEWTQYF.

The CDR3 region is CASSIATGGQPQHF. The CDR3, as DNA: TGTGCCAGTAGTATAGCTACAGGGGGACAGCCCCAGCATTTT. This chain joins TRBV19 and TRBJ1-5; TRBD1 agrees at 8 bases. This CDR3 region has 14 residues. V was pared by 1 base and J by 7 bases, with 3 bases of the junction left unmatched. Germline V CDR1 and CDR2: LNHDA, SQIVND (reference sequence).